A selection of T cell receptor beta chains follows, all from one sample in a study of cytomegalovirus exposure and HLA in healthy donors. Sequenced by immunoSEQ multiplex PCR; TCRdb stores in-frame clones only, minus some. In the table there are some 130,000 clones, around 83% of which are singletons. Sequencing used PBMCs. These receptors all come from a woman under 40 in good health and CMV-seropositive. Each CDR3 is given with its conserved first and last residue. The D gene is left open where the match is weak. The size field is filled for only some rows; it gives once, few, many or a size class.

clone_size d_call j_call v_call cdr3_nt cdr3_aa
. . TRBJ2-1 TRBV9 TGTGCCAGCAGCCACTCCCGGACACGCAGCTCCTACAATGAGCAGTTCTTC CASSHSRTRSSYNEQFF
. . TRBJ2-7 TRBV5-1 TGCGCCAGCAGCTTAGCACCCTCAAACTACGAGCAGTACTTC CASSLAPSNYEQYF
. TRBD1 TRBJ1-2 TRBV30 TGTGCCTGGAGAGTGACAGGGGGCGGCTATGGCTACACCTTC CAWRVTGGGYGYTF
. . TRBJ1-1 TRBV30 TGTGCCTGGAGTGAGCATATGAACACTGAAGCTTTCTTT CAWSEHMNTEAFF
. TRBD2 TRBJ2-1 TRBV30 TGTGCCTGGAGTCCGGGACTAGCGGGAATCTACAATGAGCAGTTCTTC CAWSPGLAGIYNEQFF
. . TRBJ2-7 TRBV7-8 TGTGCCAGCCGTGACCCCTCTAGAGGAGGCTACGAGCAGTACTTC CASRDPSRGGYEQYF
. TRBD2 TRBJ2-7 TRBV30 TGTGCCTGGAGTGTGGATGTGGGGGAGGGCTACGAGCAGTACTTC CAWSVDVGEGYEQYF
. . TRBJ1-1 TRBV7-9 . CASSSSGRRRTRRTEAFF
. . TRBJ2-5 TRBV7-9 TGTTCCAGCAGCTTAGGGCCGTCGGAGACCCAGTACTTC CSSSLGPSETQYF
. TRBD2 TRBJ2-1 TRBV30 TGTGCCTGGGCTAGCGGGGGGAACTACAATGAGCAGTTCTTC CAWASGGNYNEQFF
. TRBD1 TRBJ2-1 TRBV6-5 TGTGCCAGCAGTCCCGAGGGGGCTTCCTACAATGAGCAGTTCTTC CASSPEGASYNEQFF
. . TRBJ1-1 TRBV6-5 TGTGCCAGCAGTTACGGAGGGGCAACGGGGACTGAAGCTTTCTTT CASSYGGATGTEAFF
. TRBD1 TRBJ2-7 TRBV27 TGTGCCAGCAGTTTAGACAGGGCCTACGAGCAGTACTTC CASSLDRAYEQYF
once . TRBJ2-2 TRBV9 TGTGCCAGCAGCGTAGAGAGAGAGACAGCCACCGGGGAGCTGTTTTTT CASSVERETATGELFF
once TRBD2 TRBJ2-7 TRBV29-1 TGCAGCGTGAGCGGGAGTCTCACCTACGAGCAGTACTTC CSVSGSLTYEQYF
. TRBD2 TRBJ2-1 TRBV7-2 TGTGCCAGCAGCTTATCGCTAGCGGGAGCGAATGAGCAGTTCTTC CASSLSLAGANEQFF
. . TRBJ1-2 TRBV14 TGTGCCAGCAGCCAAGGTAGCGGGGTATTCTATGGCTACACCTTC CASSQGSGVFYGYTF
. TRBD2 TRBJ2-1 TRBV23-1 TGCGCCAGCAGTCAGCGTGCAGCGGGGGGCCCCTACAATGAGCAGTTCTTC CASSQRAAGGPYNEQFF